This TCR beta chain was sequenced in a study of technical replicates of blood from a few donors. Clones were sequenced by immunoSEQ multiplex PCR, and TCRdb holds only the in-frame ones, with some missing. Of 50,000 to 60,000 clones listed, approximately 94% are singletons. Comments on this clone: Other DNA sequences in this specimen translate into the identical CDR3.

The sequence was collected from a human donor in good health. Some clones in this sample may be carry-over from other donors' samples. Sequenced input: PBMCs.

CDR3 nucleotide sequence: TGCGCCAGCAGCCGACTAGCGGGGACCCAAGAGACCCAGTACTTC. It is translated as CASSRLAGTQETQYF. This chain connects TRBV4-1 to TRBJ2-5, with TRBD2 matching over 11 bases. With V trimmed by 4 bases and J by 1 base, 2 bases remained unmatched. Germline V gives CDR1 MGHRA, CDR2 YSYEKL. CDR3 length: 15 amino acids.